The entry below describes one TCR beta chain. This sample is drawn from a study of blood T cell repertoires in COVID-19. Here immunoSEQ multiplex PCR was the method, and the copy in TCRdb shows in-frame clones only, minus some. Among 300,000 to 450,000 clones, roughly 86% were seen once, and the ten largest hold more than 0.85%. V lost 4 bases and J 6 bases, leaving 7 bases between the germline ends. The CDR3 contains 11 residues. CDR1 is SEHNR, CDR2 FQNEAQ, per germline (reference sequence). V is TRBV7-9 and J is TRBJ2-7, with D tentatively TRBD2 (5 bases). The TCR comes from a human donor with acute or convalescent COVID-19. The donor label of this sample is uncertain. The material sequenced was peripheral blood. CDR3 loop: CASSYRGEQYF. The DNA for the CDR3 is TGTGCCAGCAGCTACCGGGGCGAGCAGTACTTC.